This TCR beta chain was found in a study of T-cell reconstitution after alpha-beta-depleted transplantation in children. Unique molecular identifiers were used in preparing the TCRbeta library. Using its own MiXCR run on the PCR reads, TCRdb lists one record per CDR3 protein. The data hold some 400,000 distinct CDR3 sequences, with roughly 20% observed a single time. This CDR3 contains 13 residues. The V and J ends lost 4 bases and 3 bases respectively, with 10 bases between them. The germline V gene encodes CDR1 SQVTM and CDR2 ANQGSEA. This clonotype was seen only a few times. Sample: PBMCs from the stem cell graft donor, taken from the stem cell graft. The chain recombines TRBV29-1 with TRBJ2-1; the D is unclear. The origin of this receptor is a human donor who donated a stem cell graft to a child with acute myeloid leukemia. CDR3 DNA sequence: TGCAGCGTTGCTAGGGCCGGCTACAATGAGCAGTTCTTC. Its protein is CSVARAGYNEQFF.